These 28 T cell receptor beta chains share one sample of origin, sequenced in a study of T cell responses to AZD1222 COVID-19 vaccine. Data came from immunoSEQ multiplex PCR; TCRdb stores just in-frame clones and leaves some out. The top ten hold 1.7% of the sample, which has approximately 210,000 clones, less than 95% seen once. Source: peripheral blood, taken 28 days after the second dose of the MenACWY control vaccine. These receptors were obtained from an adult who received the MenACWY meningococcal vaccine as a control.

The V and J genes are TRBV14 and TRBJ1-4, with D perhaps TRBD1 (5 bases). V was pared by 2 bases and J by 8 bases, with 9 bases between. This CDR3 has 13 amino acids. Germline CDR1 SGHDN, CDR2 FVKESK. CDR3 sequence reads: CASSQTDSEKLFF. In DNA form, the CDR3 reads TGTGCCAGCAGCCAAACAGACAGCGAAAAACTGTTTTTT.

The sample holds one count of this clone. This chain joins TRBV18 and TRBJ2-5, with D tentatively TRBD1 (5 bases). Between the trimmed V and J ends, which lost 0 bases and 5 bases, there was a span of 13 bases. The CDR3 is made up of 15 amino acids. Per the germline V gene, CDR1 is KGHSH and CDR2 is LQKENI. The CDR3 nucleotides read TGTGCCAGCTCACCACCGGCAGGGCAGGGCGAGACCCAGTACTTC. This gives the protein CASSPPAGQGETQYF. The full variable domain, completed using reference TRBV18 and TRBJ2-5, is NAGVMQNPRHLVRRRGQEARLRCSPMKGHSHVYWYRQLPEEGLKFMVYLQKENIIDESGMPKERFSAEFPKEGPSILRIQQVVRGDSAAYFCASSPPAGQGETQYFGPGTRLLVL.

The V gene is TRBV30, the J gene TRBJ2-2, with D unclear. The V end lost 0 bases, the J end lost 3 bases, and 11 bases lay between the germline ends. Germline V lookup: CDR1 GTSNPN, CDR2 SVGIG (reference sequence). The CDR3 consists of 15 residues. DNA of the CDR3: TGTGCCTGGAGTGTACAGACCTTCGACACCGGGGAGCTGTTTTTT. Amino acid sequence: CAWSVQTFDTGELFF.

This chain links TRBV7-3 with TRBJ2-7; the D call may be TRBD1 or TRBD2 (6 bases each). Germline V gives CDR1 SGHTA, CDR2 FQGTGA. This CDR3 is built from 15 residues. Trimming pared 4 bases from V and 1 base from J, leaving 14 bases between. This chain's CDR3 is CASSSQGGPSYEQYF. The CDR3 DNA follows: TGTGCCAGCAGCTCGCAAGGGGGGCCTTCCTACGAGCAGTACTTC. The full variable domain, rest sourced from reference TRBV7-3 and TRBJ2-7, is GAGVSQTPSNKVTEKGKYVELRCDPISGHTALYWYRQSLGQGPEFLIYFQGTGAADDSGLPNDRFFAVRPEGSVSTLKIQRTERGDSAVYLCASSSQGGPSYEQYFGPGTRLTVT.

The chain couples TRBV6-5 to TRBJ2-6, with a tentative D call TRBD2 (6 bases). The CDR3 has 15 amino acids. The germline V and J ends were trimmed by 7 bases and 0 bases, with 10 bases remaining between them. Per the germline V gene, CDR1 is MNHEY and CDR2 is SVGAGI. The CDR3 region is CASTLGGSGANVLTF. As DNA, the CDR3 is TGTGCCAGCACCTTGGGGGGCTCTGGGGCCAACGTCCTGACTTTC.

This clone showed up just once. The V and J genes are TRBV10-3 and TRBJ2-3, with 9 positions matching TRBD2. V trimming: 0 bases; J trimming: 5 bases; junction bases outside the gene matches: 6. This CDR3 contains 16 residues. Germline V lookup: CDR1 ENHRY, CDR2 SYGVKD. CDR3 DNA sequence: TGTGCCATCAGTGAGTCGGAGCGGGAGGCTGAAGATACGCAGTATTTT. It translates to CAISESEREAEDTQYF.

This clone has only one observation. The V gene is TRBV19, the J gene TRBJ1-5; 7 bases line up with TRBD1. The CDR3 is made up of 19 amino acids. Looked up from germline, CDR1 is LNHDA and CDR2 is SQIVND (reference sequence). After removal of 9 bases from V and 0 bases from J, the junction contained 20 bases not matched to a gene. The CDR3: CASSKSGTAGYNSNQPQHF. CDR3 DNA: TGTGCCAGCTCTAAATCCGGGACAGCCGGGTACAATAGCAATCAGCCCCAGCATTTT.

Comment on this clone: Sequence at one end of the junction differs from germline and may be a read error. This chain links TRBV7-2 with TRBJ2-7; TRBD2 is a possible D gene (5 bases). The CDR3 length is 13 residues. In germline, CDR1 is SGHTA, CDR2 FQGNSA. CDR3 sequence reads: CASSFPGSCEQYF. In nucleotides, the CDR3 is TGTGCCAGCAGCTTTCCGGGATCCTGCGAGCAGTACTTC. Drawing the rest from reference TRBV7-2 and TRBJ2-7, the complete variable domain is GAGVSQSPSNKVTEKGKDVELRCDPISGHTALYWYRQSLGQGLEFLIYFQGNSAPDKSGLPSDRFSAERTGGSVSTLTIQRTQQEDSAVYLCASSFPGSCEQYFGPGTRLTVT.

J is TRBJ1-5 and V is TRBV6-5; 7 bases are a match to TRBD1. Trimming cost V 8 bases and J 0 bases; bases outside gene matches: 4. The CDR3 runs 14 residues. The germline V gene encodes CDR1 MNHEY and CDR2 SVGAGI. CDR3 loop: CASLQGYSNQPQHF. CDR3 DNA: TGTGCCAGCCTACAGGGGTATAGCAATCAGCCCCAGCATTTT.

The V and J genes are TRBV25-1 and TRBJ1-4; tentatively, D is TRBD1 (6 bases). The CDR3 loop spans 16 amino acids. Trimming removed 2 bases from V and 8 bases from J, with 18 bases in between. The V gene's germline CDR1 is MGHDK and CDR2 SYGVNS. This CDR3 reads CASSEGGWGAGEKLFF. The CDR3 DNA is TGTGCCAGCAGTGAAGGGGGCTGGGGGGCCGGGGAAAAACTGTTTTTT.

V usage is TRBV14 and J usage is TRBJ1-2; 7 nucleotides agree with TRBD1. The CDR3 has 15 amino acids. CDR1 and CDR2 (germline): SGHDN, FVKESK. J was trimmed by 6 bases and V by 0 bases; bases with no gene match: 7. The chain's CDR3 is CASSQDSRGVHGYTF. The CDR3 DNA follows: TGTGCCAGCAGCCAAGATTCCAGGGGGGTTCATGGCTACACCTTC.

V usage is TRBV5-8 and J usage is TRBJ1-1; 7 bases agree with TRBD1. CDR1 and CDR2 from the germline V gene are SGHTS and YDEGEE. The CDR3 has 18 residues. Germline trimming cut 3 bases from V and 1 base from J; bases unmatched to any gene: 15. DNA for the CDR3: TGTGCCAGCAGCTCCTGGTTCCAGGGGGGATTGACGAACACTGAAGCTTTCTTT. This gives the protein CASSSWFQGGLTNTEAFF.

J is TRBJ2-7 and V is TRBV5-1; weak D call: TRBD1 (6 bases). Germline loops: CDR1 SGHRS, CDR2 YFSETQ. Trimming cost V 5 bases and J 5 bases, with 14 bases left between them. There are 13 residues in the CDR3. Here the CDR3 reads CASRGHEEDEQYF. The CDR3 DNA reads TGCGCCAGCAGGGGACACGAAGAGGACGAGCAGTACTTC.

The genes are TRBV3-1 (or the pseudogene TRBV3-2) and TRBJ2-7, with D perhaps TRBD2 (6 bases). Germline assignment: CDR1 LGHDT and CDR2 YNNKEL (reference sequence). Trimming took 1 base from V and 2 from J, leaving 15 bases between them. This CDR3 has 16 residues. CDR3 coding DNA: TGTGCCAGCAGCCAAGCGGCGGCGGGGCGCCCCTACGAGCAGTACTTC. This encodes CASSQAAAGRPYEQYF.

This CDR3 is CASSRQRGREGYTF. In nucleotides, the CDR3 is TGTGCCAGCAGCCGTCAGCGAGGGCGGGAAGGCTACACCTTC. V usage is TRBV6-2 or TRBV6-3 and J usage is TRBJ1-2; unclear D gene. Trimming removed 6 bases from V and 8 bases from J, with 19 bases in between. CDR3 length equals 14 residues. Looked up from germline, CDR1 is MNHEY and CDR2 is SVGEGT.

The chain links TRBV19 to TRBJ2-7, with 11 bases aligning to TRBD2. Per the germline V gene, CDR1 is LNHDA and CDR2 is SQIVND (reference sequence). The CDR3 covers 15 residues. With V trimmed by 7 bases and J by 3 bases, 8 bases remained unmatched. The CDR3 sequence: CASKDGGTSGYEQYF. The CDR3 region has the DNA TGTGCCAGTAAAGACGGCGGGACTAGCGGCTACGAGCAGTACTTC.

This rearrangement joins TRBV20-1 to TRBJ1-4, with no clear D. CDR3 length: 11 residues. V was trimmed by 1 base and J by 8 bases, leaving 5 bases between them. CDR1 DFQATT and CDR2 SNEGSKA come from the germline V gene (reference sequence). CDR3 in DNA: TGCAGTGCTAGAGCTGTCGAAAAACTGTTTTTT. The encoded protein is CSARAVEKLFF.

The rearrangement uses TRBV6-2 or TRBV6-3 and TRBJ1-1, with D perhaps matching TRBD1 (6 bases). Germline loops: CDR1 MNHEY, CDR2 SVGEGT. V was trimmed by 4 bases and J by 4 bases, leaving 16 bases between them. The length of the CDR3 is 15 residues. CDR3 nucleotide sequence: TGTGCCAGCAGTTTTGAGCCGGGACATGCCACTGAAGCTTTCTTT. This gives the protein CASSFEPGHATEAFF.

This clone was observed a single time. The CDR3 spells CAISAGTSVYEQYF. Written as DNA, the CDR3 is TGTGCCATCAGTGCCGGGACTAGCGTCTACGAGCAGTACTTC. This chain links TRBV10-3 with TRBJ2-7; TRBD2 agrees at 10 bases. CDR1 is ENHRY, CDR2 SYGVKD, per germline. The CDR3 sequence is 14 residues long. Trimming took 4 bases from V and 3 from J; bases not matched to a gene: 3.

This chain connects TRBV9 to TRBJ2-2; 9 bases match TRBD1. The germline V gene has CDR1 SGDLS and CDR2 YYNGEE. There are 17 residues in the CDR3. The junction had 10 bases not matched to a gene; V was cut back by 3 bases and J by 4 bases. CDR3 coding DNA: TGTGCCAGCAGCGGGGCGGGACAGGGATACGGCACCGGGGAGCTGTTTTTT. This translates into CASSGAGQGYGTGELFF.

This chain uses TRBV4-3 with TRBJ1-4; D is perhaps TRBD1 (6 bases). This CDR3 is 13 amino acids long. Germline V CDR1 and CDR2: LGHNA, YSLEER. V lost 7 bases and J lost 4, with 10 bases in between. CDR3 DNA: TGCGCCAGCAAGGGGGGAGGTAATGAAAAACTGTTTTTT. It translates to CASKGGGNEKLFF.

Comments on this clone: One junction end does not reproduce the germline sequence, and a read error may be involved. Written as DNA, the CDR3 is TGTGCCACCCTTGCTCCAGGGAATTGGGCGATCTTC. It yields the protein CATLAPGNWAIF. This chain joins TRBV3-1 (or the pseudogene TRBV3-2) and TRBJ1-2, with a tentative D call TRBD1 (5 bases). This CDR3 region has 12 residues. Germline CDR1 LGHDT, CDR2 YNNKEL (reference sequence).

The rearrangement joins TRBV7-2 to TRBJ1-1; D gene unclear. The germline V and J ends were trimmed by 8 bases and 1 base, with 14 bases remaining between them. The CDR3 has 14 residues. Looked up from germline, CDR1 is SGHTA and CDR2 is FQGNSA. CDR3: CASRGSLANTEAFF. CDR3 sequence (DNA): TGTGCCAGCCGAGGGTCGCTAGCGAACACTGAAGCTTTCTTT.

The genes are TRBV28 and TRBJ1-2, with a tentative D call TRBD1 (6 bases). This CDR3 is built from 12 residues. Trimming took off 6 bases at V and 5 bases at J, with 10 bases between the two ends. Germline CDR1 reads MDHEN; CDR2 reads SYDVKM. The CDR3 protein is CASRVQGYGYTF. CDR3 DNA: TGTGCCAGCAGAGTCCAGGGGTATGGCTACACCTTC.

J is TRBJ2-7 and V is TRBV13, with 10 bases fitting TRBD2. The V gene end was trimmed by 4 bases and the J gene end by 2 bases; junction bases not matched to a gene: 5. In germline, CDR1 is PRHDT, CDR2 FYEKMQ (reference sequence). The length of the CDR3 is 15 residues. DNA for the CDR3: TGTGCCAGCAGCTCCATAGCGGGGGGAGCCTACGAGCAGTACTTC. Encoded protein: CASSSIAGGAYEQYF.

The V call is TRBV5-4, the J call TRBJ2-5, with 8 bases that match TRBD2. The CDR3 sequence is 16 residues long. V lost 0 bases to trimming and J lost 10 bases; unmatched junction nucleotides: 14. The V gene's germline CDR1 is SGHNT and CDR2 YYREEE (reference sequence). The CDR3 sequence is CASSLDRRGALEDQYF. The CDR3 DNA follows: TGTGCCAGCAGCTTGGATAGGCGGGGGGCCTTAGAGGACCAGTACTTC. Supplemented by reference TRBV5-4 and TRBJ2-5, the full variable domain reads ETGVTQSPTHLIKTRGQQVTLRCSSQSGHNTVSWYQQALGQGPQFIFQYYREEENGRGNFPPRFSGLQFPNYSSELNVNALELDDSALYLCASSLDRRGALEDQYFGPGTRLLVL.

The CDR3 DNA sequence: TGTGCCACCGTCTCAGCGGGAGGGCCGAGGGAGACCCAGTACTTC. Its protein product is CATVSAGGPRETQYF. The V gene is TRBV6-5, the J gene TRBJ2-5, with 10 nucleotides matching TRBD2. Germline V lookup: CDR1 MNHEY, CDR2 SVGAGI. The trim removed 10 bases at V and 5 bases at J, leaving 13 bases unmatched. There are 15 residues in the CDR3.

This sequence joins TRBV28 and TRBJ1-5; TRBD1 aligns across 7 bases. The ends lost 5 bases at V and 5 bases at J; junction bases unmatched: 6. The V gene's germline CDR1 is MDHEN and CDR2 SYDVKM. This CDR3 contains 14 residues. CDR3 in amino acids: CASSQGQTYQPQHF. The DNA of the CDR3 is TGTGCCAGCAGTCAGGGACAGACCTATCAGCCCCAGCATTTT.